This T cell receptor beta chain was documented in a study of shared clonotypes between healthy human individuals. Whole-study context: Three CD4 naive, three CD4 memory, two CD8 naive and one CD8 memory plate were used per donor. Points from the study as a whole: Clonotypes which were not shared had lower generation probabilities than clonotypes that all four donors shared.

Each sample came from a Caucasian adult donor living in Nashville, Tennessee. With 4 bases clipped from V and 8 bases from J, the junction kept 4 bases outside the gene matches. The CDR3 loop spans 13 amino acids. Per the germline V gene, CDR1 is SGHAT and CDR2 is FQNNGV. Concerning this clone: Its cognate antigen is unknown.

Some clones are missing from TCRdb's copy, which holds only in-frame ones; the method was immunoSEQ multiplex PCR. In the table there are about 1.4 million clones, roughly 97% of which are singletons. V is TRBV11-2 and J is TRBJ2-2, with 7 nucleotides matching TRBD1. The sample taken for sequencing was naive CD4+ T cells sorted from blood. The subset was: CD45RA+ positively selected. The sequence was obtained from a man aged 30-40 years in good health. The CDR3 DNA follows: TGTGCCAGCAGCTATACACAGGGGGGGGAGCTGTTTTTT. It specifies CASSYTQGGELFF. The variable domain in full, completed from reference TRBV11-2 and TRBJ2-2, reads EAGVAQSPRYKIIEKRQSVAFWCNPISGHATLYWYQQILGQGPKLLIQFQNNGVVDDSQLPKDRFSAERLKGVDSTLKIQPAKLEDSAVYLCASSYTQGGELFFGEGSRLTVL.